This T cell receptor beta chain is drawn from a study of cytomegalovirus exposure and HLA in healthy donors (dated 2017 in TCRdb). Study-wide context: According to a later analysis, one platform produced both the roughly 110 validation repertoires and the 700 or so repertoires of the first cohort. The study aimed to test whether signatures of past pathogen exposure could be identified by cataloging public T cell receptors. A separate validation cohort of roughly 130 different subjects was used in addition to the approximately 670-subject first cohort. High-throughput TCR immunosequencing, statistical association of individual TCRs with disease status, and machine learning were combined to predict cytomegalovirus infection status.

Concerning this clone itself: Its antigen remains unidentified. No base quality values were provided; no much bigger clone lies one nucleotide off.

The donors were included in the validation cohort of around 120 subjects, a group kept apart from the approximately 670-subject first cohort. Spanning cysteine to phenylalanine, the CDR3 consists of 19 amino acids. Kept here is only the CDR3 DNA, which spans 57 bases and is read in frame from base 1. After removal of 3 bases from V and 6 bases from J, the junction retains 18 bases not matched to a gene. The germline V gene sets CDR1 to MNHNS and CDR2 to SASEGT. The library was prepared using the immunoSEQ multiplex PCR assay. For the original study's pipeline: A statistical classification framework was built to diagnose cytomegalovirus status from the catalog of TCR beta chain sequences. TCRdb re-hosts the immuneACCESS table, in-frame sequences only. Its copies lack some clones; in the studies checked, an unresolved V gene accounts for under half of them, and the cause for the rest is not known. Clone size and V and J calls were adopted from that table, with D and trimming inferred from the DNA. Recorded for this sample are some 130,000 clones; 70% to 85% of them occurred a single time. Roughly 29% of the sample comes from the top ten.

What the work shows at the level of the full study, not this receptor alone: In both the original and validation cohorts, the classifier was reported to diagnose cytomegalovirus status with high specificity and sensitivity. According to the authors, the approach could potentially be generalized to other disease states and immunological phenotypes. A later analysis found that TCRs clustered in the first cohort also tended to co-occur in the 120 validation repertoires, with roughly 95% of cluster scores above 0. Most TCR sequences were seen in very few donors, while some public TCRs were found in many individuals. All 120 or so repertoires were used to score co-occurrence in the validation cohort in a later analysis, because that analysis had no HLA typing for the cohort. Three of the identified cytomegalovirus-associated TCR beta chains were confirmed in vitro to be specific for cytomegalovirus antigens. The study gave a list of 150 to 200 TCR beta chains associated with cytomegalovirus.

This TCR derives from a man aged 30 to 39 in good health and CMV-seropositive. The chain is assembled from TRBV6-1 and TRBJ2-1; 9 central bases correspond to TRBD2. The sequenced sample consisted of PBMCs. The nucleotides are TGTGCCAGCAGTGATTCAGGGGCCAGCGGGGGGATCTGGGCCAATGAGCAGTTCTTC. This sequence encodes CASSDSGASGGIWANEQFF.